This entry describes one T cell receptor (beta chain). This sample was taken from a study of control samples from healthy donors and cancer patients. Trimming took off 5 bases at V and 3 bases at J, with 16 bases between the two ends. Germline CDR1 reads LNHDA; CDR2 reads SQIVND (reference sequence). The CDR3 length is 15 residues. Sequencing used immunoSEQ multiplex PCR; TCRdb keeps in-frame clones, though not all of them. The sample lists 150,000 to 200,000 clones, 94% occurring once. This clonotype originated in a woman between 18 and 30 years old in good health. The chain combines TRBV19 with TRBJ1-1; D might be TRBD1 (5 bases). Sequencing was performed on blood. The DNA of the CDR3 is TGTGCCAGTAGTGCCCTCAGGGTGGGTGACACTGAAGCTTTCTTT. As protein: CASSALRVGDTEAFF.